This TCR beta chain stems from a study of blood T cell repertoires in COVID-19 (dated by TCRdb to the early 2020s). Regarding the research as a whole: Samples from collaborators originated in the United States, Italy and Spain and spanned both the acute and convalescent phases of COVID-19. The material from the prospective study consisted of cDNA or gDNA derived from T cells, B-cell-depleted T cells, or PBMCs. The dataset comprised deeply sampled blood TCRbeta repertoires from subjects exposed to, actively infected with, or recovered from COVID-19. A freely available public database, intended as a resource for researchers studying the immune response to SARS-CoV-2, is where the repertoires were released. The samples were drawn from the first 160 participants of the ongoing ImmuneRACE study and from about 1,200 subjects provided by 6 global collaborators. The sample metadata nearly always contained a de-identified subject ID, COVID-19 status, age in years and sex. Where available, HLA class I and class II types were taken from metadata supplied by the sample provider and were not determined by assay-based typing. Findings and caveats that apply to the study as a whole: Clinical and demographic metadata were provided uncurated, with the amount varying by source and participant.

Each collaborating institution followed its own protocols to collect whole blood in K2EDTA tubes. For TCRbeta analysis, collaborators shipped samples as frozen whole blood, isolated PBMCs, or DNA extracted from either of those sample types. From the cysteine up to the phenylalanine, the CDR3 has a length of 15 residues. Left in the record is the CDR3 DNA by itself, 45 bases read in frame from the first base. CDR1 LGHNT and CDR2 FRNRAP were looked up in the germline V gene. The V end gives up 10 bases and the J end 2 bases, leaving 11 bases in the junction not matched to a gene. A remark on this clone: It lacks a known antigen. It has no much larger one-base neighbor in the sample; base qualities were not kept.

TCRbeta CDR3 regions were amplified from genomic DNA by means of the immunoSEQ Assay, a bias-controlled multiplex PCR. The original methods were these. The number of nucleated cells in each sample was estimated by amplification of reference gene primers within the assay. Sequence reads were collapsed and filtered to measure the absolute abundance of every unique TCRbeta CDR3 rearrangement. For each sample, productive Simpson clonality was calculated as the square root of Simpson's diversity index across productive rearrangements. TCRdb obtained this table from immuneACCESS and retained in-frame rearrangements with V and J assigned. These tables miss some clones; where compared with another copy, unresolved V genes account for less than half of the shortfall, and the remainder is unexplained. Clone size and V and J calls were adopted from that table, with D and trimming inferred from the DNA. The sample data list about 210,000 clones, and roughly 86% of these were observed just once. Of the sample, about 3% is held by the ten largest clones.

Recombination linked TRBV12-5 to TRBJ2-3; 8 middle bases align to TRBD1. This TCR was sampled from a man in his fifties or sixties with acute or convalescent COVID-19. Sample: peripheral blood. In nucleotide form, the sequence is TGTGCTACTGCCCGTGGGACAGGAGCCACAGATACGCAGTATTTT. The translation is CATARGTGATDTQYF. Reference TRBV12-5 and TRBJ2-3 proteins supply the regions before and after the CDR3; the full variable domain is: DARVTQTPRHKVTEMGQEVTMRCQPILGHNTVFWYRQTMMQGLELLAYFRNRAPLDDSGMPKDRFSAEMPDATLATLKIQPSEPRDSAVYFCATARGTGATDTQYFGPGTRLTVL.